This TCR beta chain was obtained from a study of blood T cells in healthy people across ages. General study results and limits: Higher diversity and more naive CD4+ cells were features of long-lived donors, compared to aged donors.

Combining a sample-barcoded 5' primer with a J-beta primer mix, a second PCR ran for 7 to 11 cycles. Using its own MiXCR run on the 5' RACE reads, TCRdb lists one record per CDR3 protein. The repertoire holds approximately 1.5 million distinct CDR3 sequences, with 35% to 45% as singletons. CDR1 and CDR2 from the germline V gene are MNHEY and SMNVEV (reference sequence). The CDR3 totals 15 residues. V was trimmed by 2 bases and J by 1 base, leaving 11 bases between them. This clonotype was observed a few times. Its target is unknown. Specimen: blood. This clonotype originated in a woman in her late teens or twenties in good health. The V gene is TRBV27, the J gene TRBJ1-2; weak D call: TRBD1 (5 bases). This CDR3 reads CASSLGTGINYGYTF. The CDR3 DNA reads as TGTGCCAGCAGTTTAGGAACAGGAATTAACTATGGCTACACCTTC.